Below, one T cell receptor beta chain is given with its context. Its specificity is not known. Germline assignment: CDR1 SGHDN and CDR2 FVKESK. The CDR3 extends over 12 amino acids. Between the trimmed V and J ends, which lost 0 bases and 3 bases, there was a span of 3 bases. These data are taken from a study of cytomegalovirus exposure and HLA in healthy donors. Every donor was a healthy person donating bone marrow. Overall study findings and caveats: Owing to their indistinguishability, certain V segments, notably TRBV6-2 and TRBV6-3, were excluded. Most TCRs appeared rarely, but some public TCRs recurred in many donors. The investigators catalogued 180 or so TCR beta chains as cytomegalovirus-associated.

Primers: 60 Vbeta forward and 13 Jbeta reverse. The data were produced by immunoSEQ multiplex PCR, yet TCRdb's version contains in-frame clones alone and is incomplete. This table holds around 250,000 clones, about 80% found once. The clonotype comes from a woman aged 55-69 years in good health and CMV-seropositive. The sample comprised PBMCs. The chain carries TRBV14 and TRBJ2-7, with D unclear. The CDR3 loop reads CASSQDSYEQYF. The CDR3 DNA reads TGTGCCAGCAGCCAAGACAGCTACGAGCAGTACTTC. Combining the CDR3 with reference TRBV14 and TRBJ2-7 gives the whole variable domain EAGVTQFPSHSVIEKGQTVTLRCDPISGHDNLYWYRRVMGKEIKFLLHFVKESKQDESGMPNNRFLAERTGGTYSTLKVQPAELEDSGVYFCASSQDSYEQYFGPGTRLTVT.